Below are 20 T cell receptor beta chains sequenced from a single sample in a study of identical twins. TCRdb recomputed calls from the 5' RACE reads with MiXCR, one row per CDR3 protein. The sample holds 1.5 million to 2 million distinct CDR3 sequences, 32% seen once. The specimen was cord blood. These receptors came from a newborn girl in good health.

The V and J genes are TRBV3-1 and TRBJ1-1; D remains unclear. CDR3 size: 14 residues. Per the germline V gene, CDR1 is LGHDT and CDR2 is YNNKEL (reference sequence). The V end was cut by 2 bases, the J end by 1 base, with 8 bases between. The CDR3 bases are TGTGCCAGCAGCCAAATCGGAGAGAACACTGAAGCTTTCTTT. Translating gives CASSQIGENTEAFF.

The chain links TRBV7-2 to TRBJ2-3; 11 nucleotides line up with TRBD2. The V gene's germline CDR1 is SGHTA and CDR2 FQGNSA. V gave up 7 bases and J gave up 6 bases; unmatched junction bases: 6. The CDR3 is made up of 14 amino acids. Here the CDR3 DNA reads TGTGCCAGCACCTATAGCGGGGGGGCGGATACGCAGTATTTT. Encoded protein: CASTYSGGADTQYF.

This clonotype appeared a single time. The gene calls are TRBV7-6 and TRBJ2-7; unclear D gene. Trimming shortened V by 1 base and J by 5 bases, and 9 bases separated the two germline ends. The germline CDR1 and CDR2 sequences are SGHVS and FNYEAQ. The CDR3 covers 13 residues. CDR3 sequence reads: CASSLDNIHEQYF. In DNA, the CDR3 is TGTGCCAGCAGCTTAGATAATATACACGAGCAGTACTTC. Full variable domain (missing parts from reference TRBV7-6 and TRBJ2-7): GAGVSQSPRYKVTKRGQDVALRCDPISGHVSLYWYRQALGQGPEFLTYFNYEAQQDKSGLPNDRFSAERPEGSISTLTIQRTEQRDSAMYRCASSLDNIHEQYFGPGTRLTVT.

This chain connects TRBV6-2 or TRBV6-3 to TRBJ1-6, with a possible D match to TRBD1 (6 bases). V was cut by 0 bases and J by 8 bases, with 11 bases left in between. This CDR3 comprises 15 residues. The germline CDR1 and CDR2 sequences are MNHEY and SVGEGT. This CDR3 is CASSYSQQGDSPLHF. The CDR3 bases are TGTGCCAGCAGTTACTCGCAACAGGGTGATTCACCCCTCCACTTT.

This clonotype was found once. J is TRBJ1-1 and V is TRBV4-2; maybe TRBD1 (6 bases). Trimming took off 0 bases at V and 4 bases at J, with 12 bases between the two ends. The CDR3 contains 15 residues. CDR1 and CDR2 from the germline V gene are LGHNA and YNFKEQ. The chain's CDR3 is CASSQESQGGTEAFF. The DNA of the CDR3 is TGTGCCAGCAGCCAAGAAAGCCAAGGGGGCACTGAAGCTTTCTTT.

The chain is built from TRBV5-1 and TRBJ2-7; 15 bases match TRBD2. In germline, CDR1 is SGHRS, CDR2 YFSETQ. Trimming cost V 1 base and J 0 bases; bases outside gene matches: 11. This CDR3 comprises 20 residues. Here the CDR3 reads CASSLKPGLAGGRSSYEQYF. CDR3 coding DNA: TGCGCCAGCAGCTTGAAACCGGGACTAGCGGGAGGCCGCAGCTCCTACGAGCAGTACTTC.

The table lists this clonotype with a few counts. V is TRBV7-2 and J is TRBJ2-3, with 7 positions matching TRBD2. This CDR3 spans 16 amino acids. Trimming at V came to 4 bases and at J to 0 bases, leaving 7 bases not matched to a gene. Germline V gene lookup returns CDR1 SGHTA and CDR2 FQGNSA. The CDR3 DNA sequence: TGTGCCAGCAGCTCAATACTAGCGACCAGCACAGATACGCAGTATTTT. Protein sequence: CASSSILATSTDTQYF.

CDR3 nucleotides: TGTGCCAGCAGTGAGGGCAGGGGGATTATGTATGAGCAGTTCTTC. Translating gives CASSEGRGIMYEQFF. The rearrangement links TRBV2 to TRBJ2-1, with TRBD1 matching over 7 bases. Germline CDR1 and CDR2: SNHLY and FYNNEI. Trimming at V came to 3 bases and at J to 8 bases, leaving 10 bases not matched to a gene. The CDR3 sequence is 15 residues long.

This clonotype appeared a few times. The rearrangement joins TRBV5-6 to TRBJ2-7; 7 nucleotides agree with TRBD1. V shed 5 bases, J shed 2 bases, and the junction held 13 bases outside the gene matches. From germline, CDR1 is SGHDT and CDR2 YYEEEE. The CDR3 extends over 16 amino acids. Here the CDR3 reads CASRPFGGQATYEQYF. The CDR3 DNA reads as TGTGCCAGCAGACCATTCGGAGGACAGGCGACCTACGAGCAGTACTTC.

This clonotype was detected only a few times. The V gene is TRBV2, the J gene TRBJ1-4; possibly TRBD1 for D (5 bases). Germline loops: CDR1 SNHLY, CDR2 FYNNEI. V was shortened by 4 bases and J by 8 bases, with 14 bases between the two germline ends. The length of the CDR3 is 14 residues. This CDR3 is CASSVAGDPEKLFF. The CDR3 DNA follows: TGTGCCAGCAGTGTAGCGGGGGATCCGGAAAAACTGTTTTTT.

This clonotype has just one count. The chain joins TRBV7-9 to TRBJ1-1, with D unresolved. The CDR3 runs to 14 residues. With 4 bases removed from V and 6 bases from J, the gap between germline ends came to 15 bases. Per the germline V gene, CDR1 is SEHNR and CDR2 is FQNEAQ (reference sequence). The CDR3 region is CASSSPRGVPEAFF. In DNA form, the CDR3 reads TGTGCCAGCAGCTCGCCCCGCGGGGTCCCTGAAGCTTTCTTT.

As concerns this clonotype: The junction and the germline gene differ at one end; a read error may be behind it. The gene calls are TRBV25-1 and TRBJ1-5; no firm D call. Germline CDR1 MGHDK, CDR2 SYGVNS. This CDR3 comprises 14 residues. The DNA of the CDR3 is TGTGCCAGCGGTGAATCGGACAGCAATCAGCCCCAGCATTTT. This codes for CASGESDSNQPQHF.

This clonotype showed up just a few times. This chain joins TRBV2 and TRBJ2-1; D remains ambiguous. From germline, CDR1 is SNHLY and CDR2 FYNNEI. V was shortened by 5 bases and J by 5 bases, with 10 bases between the two germline ends. This CDR3 comprises 13 residues. In nucleotides, the CDR3 is TGTGCCAGCAGTCTAGACTTCGACAATGAGCAGTTCTTC. It is translated as CASSLDFDNEQFF. The full variable domain, rest sourced from reference TRBV2 and TRBJ2-1, is EPEVTQTPSHQVTQMGQEVILRCVPISNHLYFYWYRQILGQKVEFLVSFYNNEISEKSEIFDDQFSVERPDGSNFTLKIRSTKLEDSAMYFCASSLDFDNEQFFGPGTRLTVL.

This chain joins TRBV7-9 and TRBJ1-2; 7 nucleotides line up with TRBD1. In germline, CDR1 is SEHNR, CDR2 FQNEAQ (reference sequence). This CDR3 contains 15 residues. The J segment lost 3 bases and the V segment lost 5 bases, leaving 9 bases of the junction unmatched. The CDR3 loop is CASSPGTALYYGYTF. As DNA, the CDR3 is TGTGCCAGCAGCCCGGGGACAGCCCTCTACTATGGCTACACCTTC. The full variable domain, with the rest looked up from reference TRBV7-9 and TRBJ1-2, is DTGVSQNPRHKITKRGQNVTFRCDPISEHNRLYWYRQTLGQGPEFLTYFQNEAQLEKSRLLSDRFSAERPKGSFSTLEIQRTEQGDSAMYLCASSPGTALYYGYTFGSGTRLTVV.

The V gene is TRBV12-3 or TRBV12-4, the J gene TRBJ1-1; D might be TRBD1 (6 bases). Trimming pared 7 bases from V and 1 base from J, leaving 16 bases between. The CDR3 contains 15 residues. For the CDR3, the DNA is TGTGCCAGCACTTTGGGGGCGGGGAGGAACACTGAAGCTTTCTTT. It is translated as CASTLGAGRNTEAFF.

This chain joins TRBV3-1 and TRBJ1-5; unclear D gene. This CDR3 is built from 13 residues. Trimming removed 1 base at V and 13 bases at J, with 14 bases between. Germline CDR1 and CDR2: LGHDT and YNNKEL (reference sequence). CDR3 DNA sequence: TGTGCCAGCAGCCAAGCGACCAATCAGTCTCAGCATTTT. Its protein product is CASSQATNQSQHF. The full variable domain, its missing parts supplied by reference TRBV3-1 and TRBJ1-5, is DTAVSQTPKYLVTQMGNDKSIKCEQNLGHDTMYWYKQDSKKFLKIMFSYNNKELIINETVPNRFSPKSPDKAHLNLHINSLELGDSAVYFCASSQATNQSQHFGDGTRLSIL.

This clonotype showed up just a few times. The rearrangement joins TRBV24-1 to TRBJ2-7, with a weak D call TRBD1 (5 bases). V was shortened by 5 bases and J by 2 bases, with 9 bases between the two germline ends. The germline CDR1 and CDR2 sequences are KGHDR and SFDVKD. This CDR3 contains 13 residues. DNA of the CDR3: TGTGCCACCAGTGGGGGCACAGCCTACGAGCAGTACTTC. It translates to CATSGGTAYEQYF.

V usage is TRBV28 and J usage is TRBJ2-5, with a weak D call TRBD2 (5 bases). The V end was cut by 3 bases, the J end by 1 base, with 12 bases between. The CDR3 sequence is 15 residues long. CDR1 and CDR2 (germline): MDHEN, SYDVKM. The CDR3 loop reads CASSFSSFSQETQYF. CDR3 bases: TGTGCCAGCAGTTTCTCTAGCTTCTCCCAAGAGACCCAGTACTTC. The entire variable domain, with the rest obtained from reference TRBV28 and TRBJ2-5, is as follows: DVKVTQSSRYLVKRTGEKVFLECVQDMDHENMFWYRQDPGLGLRLIYFSYDVKMKEKGDIPEGYSVSREKKERFSLILESASTNQTSMYLCASSFSSFSQETQYFGPGTRLLVL.

CDR3 DNA: TGTGCCAGCAGCCCCGACAGGGGAATCGCCACTGAAGCTTTCTTT. It codes for CASSPDRGIATEAFF. The chain carries TRBV3-1 and TRBJ1-1; TRBD1 matches at 8 bases. CDR3 length equals 15 residues. J gave up 4 bases and V 4 bases, and 8 bases lay outside the gene matches. Per the germline V gene, CDR1 is LGHDT and CDR2 is YNNKEL (reference sequence).

With respect to this clonotype: A read error is possible here, since a much larger clone lies one base away. The chain joins TRBV11-2 to TRBJ2-3; 7 positions match TRBD2. Germline V gene lookup returns CDR1 SGHAT and CDR2 FQNNGV. This CDR3 region has 16 residues. Trimming cost V 2 bases and J 3 bases; bases outside gene matches: 8. The DNA for the CDR3 is TGTGCCAGCAGCTTATTCACTAGCGAGAGGACAGATACGCAGTATTTT. Residues: CASSLFTSERTDTQYF.